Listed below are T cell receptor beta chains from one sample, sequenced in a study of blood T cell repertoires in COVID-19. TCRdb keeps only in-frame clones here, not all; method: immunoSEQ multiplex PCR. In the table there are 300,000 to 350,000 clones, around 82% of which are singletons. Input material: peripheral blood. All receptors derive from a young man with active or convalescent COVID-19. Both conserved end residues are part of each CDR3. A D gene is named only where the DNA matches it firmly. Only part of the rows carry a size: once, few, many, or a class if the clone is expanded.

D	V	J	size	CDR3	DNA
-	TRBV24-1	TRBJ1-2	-	CATSDYRTNYGYTF	TGTGCCACCAGTGATTATAGAACTAACTATGGCTACACCTTC
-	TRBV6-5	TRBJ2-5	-	CASSSAWGETQYF	TGTGCCAGCAGTTCGGCGTGGGGCGAGACCCAGTACTTC
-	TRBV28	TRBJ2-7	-	CASSFGGPYEQYF	TGTGCCAGCAGTTTTGGAGGGCCCTACGAGCAGTACTTC
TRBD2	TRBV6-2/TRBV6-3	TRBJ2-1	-	CASSYSRRLAGGNEQFF	TGTGCCAGCAGTTACTCGAGGAGACTAGCGGGGGGTAATGAGCAGTTCTTC
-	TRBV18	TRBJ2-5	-	CASSPRGRAQETQYF	TGTGCCAGCTCACCAAGGGGTAGGGCACAAGAGACCCAGTACTTC
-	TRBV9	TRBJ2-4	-	CASSPRGGGDIQYF	TGTGCCAGCAGCCCGAGGGGGGGTGGAGACATTCAGTACTTC
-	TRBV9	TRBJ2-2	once	CASSVAAGSTGELFF	TGTGCCAGCAGCGTAGCGGCAGGGTCCACCGGGGAGCTGTTTTTT
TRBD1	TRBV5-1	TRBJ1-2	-	CASSIAYRGPLGYTF	TGCGCCAGCAGCATCGCCTACAGGGGCCCTCTTGGCTACACCTTC
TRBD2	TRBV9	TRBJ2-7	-	CASSLLAGANYEQYF	TGTGCCAGCTCCCTCCTAGCGGGGGCCAACTACGAGCAGTACTTC
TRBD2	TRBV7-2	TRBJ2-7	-	CASSLLAGGRPYEQYF	TGTGCCAGCAGCTTGCTAGCGGGAGGCAGGCCCTACGAGCAGTACTTC
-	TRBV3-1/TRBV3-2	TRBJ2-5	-	CASSPPRYLEETQYF	TGTGCCAGCAGCCCGCCTAGATACCTCGAAGAGACCCAGTACTTC
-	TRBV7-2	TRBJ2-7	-	CASSSSSARTYEQYF	TGTGCCAGCAGCTCATCTTCGGCGCGGACCTACGAGCAGTACTTC
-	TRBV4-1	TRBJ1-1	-	CASSLLQGLNTEAFF	TGCGCCAGCAGCCTTCTACAGGGTTTGAACACTGAAGCTTTCTTT
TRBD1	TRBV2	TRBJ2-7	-	CASRDRGPEQYF	TGTGCCAGCAGAGACAGGGGTCCCGAGCAGTACTTC
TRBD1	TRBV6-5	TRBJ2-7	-	CASRDRGLSYEQYF	TGTGCCAGCAGGGACAGGGGTCTTTCCTACGAGCAGTACTTC
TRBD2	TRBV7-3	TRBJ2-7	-	CASSPKGRGLAGVAYEQYF	TGTGCCAGCAGCCCCAAGGGTCGGGGACTAGCGGGAGTTGCGTACGAGCAGTACTTC
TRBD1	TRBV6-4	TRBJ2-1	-	CASSDPDRVNEQFF	TGTGCCAGCAGTGACCCGGACAGGGTGAATGAGCAGTTCTTC
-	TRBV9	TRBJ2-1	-	CASSVVGGGNEQFF	TGTGCCAGCAGCGTAGTAGGCGGAGGAAATGAGCAGTTCTTC
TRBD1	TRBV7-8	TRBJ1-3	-	CASSTWTGAYTIYF	TGTGCCAGCAGCACCTGGACAGGGGCGTACACCATATATTTT
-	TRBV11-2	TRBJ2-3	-	CASSSGRADTQYF	TGTGCCAGCAGCTCGGGTCGGGCAGATACGCAGTATTTT
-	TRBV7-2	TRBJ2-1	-	CASSSDPHGANEQFF	TGTGCCAGCAGCTCAGACCCCCATGGGGCCAATGAGCAGTTCTTC
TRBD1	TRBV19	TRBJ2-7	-	CASRPSGTGGSYEQYF	TGTGCCAGTAGACCCTCCGGGACAGGCGGTTCCTACGAGCAGTACTTC
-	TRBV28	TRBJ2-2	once	CASSLGARTNTGELFF	TGTGCCAGCAGTTTAGGGGCCAGGACGAACACCGGGGAGCTGTTTTTT
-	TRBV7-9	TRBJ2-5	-	CASSLAVGGKETQYF	TGTGCCAGCAGCTTAGCGGTCGGCGGGAAAGAGACCCAGTACTTC
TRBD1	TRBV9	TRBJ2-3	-	CASTGGSTDTQYF	TGTGCCAGCACAGGGGGCAGCACAGATACGCAGTATTTT
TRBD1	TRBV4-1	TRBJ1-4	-	CASSHRQGRDNEKLFF	TGCGCCAGCAGCCACCGACAGGGCAGGGACAATGAAAAACTGTTTTTT